Listed below are T cell receptor beta chains from one sample, sequenced in a study of naive and memory T cell subsets. TCRdb passed the UMI-ligation and nested PCR reads through MiXCR, listing each CDR3 protein once. The sample carries over 20,000 distinct CDR3 sequences, approximately 10% recorded once. Sequencing used central memory CD8+ T cells from blood. These receptors all come from a human donor in good health. CDR3s include the opening cysteine and the closing phenylalanine or tryptophan. Each record gives: CDR3 DNA, CDR3 protein, D gene, J gene, clone size, V gene. D genes are given only for firm matches. Expanded clones get a size class; other rows say once, few or many, or leave the size out.

TGTGCCAGCAGCTTGCCCTCGCAAAGAATGGAGACCCAGTACTTC	CASSLPSQRMETQYF	NA	TRBJ2-5	NA	TRBV5-4
TGTGCCACCGAGCGACGACAGGACTACGAGCAGTACTTC	CATERRQDYEQYF	NA	TRBJ2-7	many	TRBV6-2/TRBV6-3
TGTGCCAGCAGCCAAGAAGCCATTAACACCGGGGAGCTGTTTTTT	CASSQEAINTGELFF	NA	TRBJ2-2	NA	TRBV4-2
TGTGCCAGCAGCCAACGCCCGGGACTAGCGGGACGACCCTACAATGAGCAGTTCTTC	CASSQRPGLAGRPYNEQFF	TRBD2	TRBJ2-1	few	TRBV3-1
TGCAGTGCTAGGAATAGACTAGTCAGCACAGATACGCAGTATTTT	CSARNRLVSTDTQYF	NA	TRBJ2-3	few	TRBV20-1
TGTGCCAGCAGTATGACAGGGGGAGCCTCCTACGAGCAGTACTTC	CASSMTGGASYEQYF	TRBD1	TRBJ2-7	few	TRBV2
TGTGCCAGCAGCTGGACAGCCTATGGAATATATGGCTACACCTTC	CASSWTAYGIYGYTF	NA	TRBJ1-2	few	TRBV7-9
TGTGCCAGCAGTTACTCGTCCCGGGGAAATCAGCCCCAGCATTTT	CASSYSSRGNQPQHF	NA	TRBJ1-5	few	TRBV6-5
TGCAGTGCTAGGGCCGCCGGGCAGCCCCAGCATTTT	CSARAAGQPQHF	NA	TRBJ1-5	many	TRBV20-1
TGTGCCAGCAGCTTAACTGGGAGAAATAATTCACCCCTCCACTTT	CASSLTGRNNSPLHF	NA	TRBJ1-6	NA	TRBV7-2
TGCGCCAGCAGCCAGACCGGGTCTCCTGGCGAGCAGTACTTC	CASSQTGSPGEQYF	NA	TRBJ2-7	many	TRBV4-1